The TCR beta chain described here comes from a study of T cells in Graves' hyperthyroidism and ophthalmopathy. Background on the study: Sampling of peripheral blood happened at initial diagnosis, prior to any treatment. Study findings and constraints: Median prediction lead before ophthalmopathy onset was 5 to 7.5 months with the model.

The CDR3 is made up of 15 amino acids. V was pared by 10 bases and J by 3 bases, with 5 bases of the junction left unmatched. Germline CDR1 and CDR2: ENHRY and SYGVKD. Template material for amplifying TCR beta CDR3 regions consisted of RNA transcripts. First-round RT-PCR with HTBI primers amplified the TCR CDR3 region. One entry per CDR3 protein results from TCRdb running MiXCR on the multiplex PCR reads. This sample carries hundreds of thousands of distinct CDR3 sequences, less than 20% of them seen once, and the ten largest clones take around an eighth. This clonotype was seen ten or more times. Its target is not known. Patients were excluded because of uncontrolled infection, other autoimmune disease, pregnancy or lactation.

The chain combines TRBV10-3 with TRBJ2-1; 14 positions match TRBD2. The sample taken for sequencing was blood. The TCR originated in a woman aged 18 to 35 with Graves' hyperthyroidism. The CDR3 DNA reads TGTGCCACCCGGGGGACTAGCGGGAGCTACAATGAGCAGTTCTTC. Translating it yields CATRGTSGSYNEQFF.